Each of the 8 T cell receptor beta chains below was sequenced from the same sample in a study of CD8 T cells in ankylosing spondylitis. General observations from the study: Characteristic, it appeared, of ankylosing spondylitis blood was a TCR beta motif of about eight highly homologous variants.

TCRdb analysed the 5' RACE reads with MiXCR anew, one entry per CDR3 protein. This sample has fewer than 550,000 distinct CDR3 sequences, with over 4% found just once. Their cognate antigens are unknown. Sequencing was performed on blood, either unsorted or a sorted T cell fraction (not recorded which). Receptor source: a male donor with ankylosing spondylitis.

As regards this clonotype: This clone may be a read error of a much larger clone one base away. The chain recombines TRBV20-1 with TRBJ1-6; D is unclear. Germline assignment: CDR1 DFQATT and CDR2 SNEGSKA (reference sequence). The CDR3 extends over 13 amino acids. CDR3 protein: CSTSSTDNSPLHF. DNA of the CDR3: TGCAGTACTAGCAGTACAGACAATTCACCCCTCCACTTT.

This clonotype was observed many times. This chain connects TRBV4-3 to TRBJ1-1; D unresolved. The CDR3 runs to 15 residues. V gave up 1 base and J gave up 8 bases, with 17 bases separating them. CDR1 LGHNA and CDR2 YSLEER come from the germline V gene. CDR3 nucleotides: TGCGCCAGCAGCCAAGTTCTGGGAGGTTGGAGGGAAGCTTTCTTT. This gives the protein CASSQVLGGWREAFF.

The chain couples TRBV5-1 to TRBJ2-7; D gene ambiguous. Trimming left V 4 bases short and J 0 bases short, with 17 bases between. Per germline, CDR1 SGHRS and CDR2 YFSETQ. The CDR3 is made up of 16 amino acids. The CDR3 nucleotides read TGCGCCAGCAGCCCGGCGGTCAGTGGGAACTCCTACGAGCAGTACTTC. Protein: CASSPAVSGNSYEQYF. The complete variable domain, with remaining parts taken from reference TRBV5-1 and TRBJ2-7, reads KAGVTQTPRYLIKTRGQQVTLSCSPISGHRSVSWYQQTPGQGLQFLFEYFSETQRNKGNFPGRFSGRQFSNSRSEMNVSTLELGDSALYLCASSPAVSGNSYEQYFGPGTRLTVT.

V usage is TRBV7-6 and J usage is TRBJ2-1; D tentatively fits TRBD1 or TRBD2 (5 bases each). The CDR3 is made up of 15 amino acids. The germline V and J ends were trimmed by 6 bases and 9 bases, with 21 bases remaining between them. Germline V gene data show CDR1 as SGHVS and CDR2 as FNYEAQ. The CDR3 DNA follows: TGTGCCAGCAGTTGGACTCCCATTTATAGGGGTGAGCAGTTCTTC. This sequence encodes CASSWTPIYRGEQFF.

The chain links TRBV11-1 to TRBJ1-2; maybe TRBD1 (5 bases). Trimming shortened V by 5 bases and J by 0 bases, and 25 bases separated the two germline ends. CDR3 length: 19 residues. CDR1 and CDR2 (germline): SGHAT, FQDESV (reference sequence). The CDR3 DNA follows: TGTGCCAGCAGCCCCCCCATTGGGGCCCTTGCCGAAACTAACTATGGCTACACCTTC. Translating gives CASSPPIGALAETNYGYTF.

Many counts were recorded for this clonotype. J is TRBJ2-3 and V is TRBV5-1; a possible D gene is TRBD2 (7 bases). Trimming took off 3 bases at V and 9 bases at J, with 17 bases between the two ends. In germline, CDR1 is SGHRS, CDR2 YFSETQ. The CDR3 is made up of 14 amino acids. CDR3 DNA: TGCGCCAGCAGCTCCGGTTTAGGGGGGGAGACGCAGTATTTT. Amino acids: CASSSGLGGETQYF.

This clonotype has more than one count but fewer than ten. The chain uses TRBV10-2 and TRBJ2-1, with 11 bases lining up with TRBD2. CDR1 and CDR2 from the germline V gene are WSHSY and SAAADI. CDR3 length equals 14 residues. The trim removed 7 bases at V and 9 bases at J, leaving 8 bases unmatched. The CDR3 sequence: CASIETSGMSEQFF. The CDR3 bases are TGCGCCAGCATAGAGACTAGCGGGATGTCTGAGCAGTTCTTC.

In its sample, this clonotype was seen many times. As DNA, the CDR3 is TGTGCCAGCAGCTTAAGGCCACAGGGTGGATGGGACACTGAAGCTTTCTTT. Translation: CASSLRPQGGWDTEAFF. The chain joins TRBV7-2 to TRBJ1-1; D is possibly TRBD1 (6 bases). This CDR3 has 17 amino acids. V lost 2 bases and J lost 3, with 19 bases in between. Germline loops: CDR1 SGHTA, CDR2 FQGNSA.